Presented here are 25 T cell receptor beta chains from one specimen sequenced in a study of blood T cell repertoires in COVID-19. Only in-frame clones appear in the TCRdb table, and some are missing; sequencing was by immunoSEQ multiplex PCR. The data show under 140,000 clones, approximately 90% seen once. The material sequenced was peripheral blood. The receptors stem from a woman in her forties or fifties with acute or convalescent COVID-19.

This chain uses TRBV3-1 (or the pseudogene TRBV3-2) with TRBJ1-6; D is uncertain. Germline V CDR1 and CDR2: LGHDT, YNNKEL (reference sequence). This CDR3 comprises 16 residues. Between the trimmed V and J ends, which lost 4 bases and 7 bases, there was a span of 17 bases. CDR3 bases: TGTGCCAGCAGCCGTCAGGCCACGGCTGCAAATTCACCCCTCCACTTT. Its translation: CASSRQATAANSPLHF.

The CDR3 spells CASSRQKDEKLFF. The CDR3, as DNA: TGTGCCAGTAGCCGACAGAAAGACGAAAAACTGTTTTTT. V and J are TRBV19 and TRBJ1-4, with D maybe TRBD1 (5 bases). The V gene lost 6 bases and the J gene lost 8 bases, with 13 bases spanning the gap. CDR1 is LNHDA, CDR2 SQIVND, per germline (reference sequence). CDR3 length equals 13 residues.

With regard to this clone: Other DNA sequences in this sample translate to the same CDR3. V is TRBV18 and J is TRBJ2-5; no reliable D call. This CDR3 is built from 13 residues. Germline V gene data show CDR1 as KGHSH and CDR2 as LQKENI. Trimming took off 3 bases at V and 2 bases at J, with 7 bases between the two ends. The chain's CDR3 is CASSPGRQETQYF. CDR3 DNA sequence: TGTGCCAGCTCACCTGGCAGACAAGAGACCCAGTACTTC.

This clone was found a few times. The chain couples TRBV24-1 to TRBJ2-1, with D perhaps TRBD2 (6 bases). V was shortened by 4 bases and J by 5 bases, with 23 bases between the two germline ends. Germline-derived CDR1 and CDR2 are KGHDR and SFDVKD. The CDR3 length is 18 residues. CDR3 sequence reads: CATSDVPGRGNYDNEQFF. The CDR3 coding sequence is TGTGCCACCAGTGACGTCCCGGGACGGGGGAATTACGACAATGAGCAGTTCTTC.

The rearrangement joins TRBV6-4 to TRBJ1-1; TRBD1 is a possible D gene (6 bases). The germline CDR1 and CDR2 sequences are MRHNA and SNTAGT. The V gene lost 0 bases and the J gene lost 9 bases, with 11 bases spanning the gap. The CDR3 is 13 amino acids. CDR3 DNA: TGTGCCAGCAGTGACTCAAGGACAGATAAAGCTTTCTTT. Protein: CASSDSRTDKAFF.

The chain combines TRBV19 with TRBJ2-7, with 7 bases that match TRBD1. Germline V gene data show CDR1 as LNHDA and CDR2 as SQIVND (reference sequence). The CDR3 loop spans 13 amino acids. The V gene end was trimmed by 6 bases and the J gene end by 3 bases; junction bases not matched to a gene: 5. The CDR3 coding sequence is TGTGCCAGTAGGCAGGGGGTACTCTACGAGCAGTACTTC. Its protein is CASRQGVLYEQYF.

The CDR3 here is CASSLAWAGGDNEQFF. The CDR3 DNA reads TGTGCCAGCAGCTTAGCGTGGGCGGGAGGGGACAATGAGCAGTTCTTC. This sequence joins TRBV7-2 and TRBJ2-1; 9 nucleotides align to TRBD2. Trimming took 0 bases from V and 5 from J; bases not matched to a gene: 5. The CDR3 has 16 amino acids. Germline CDR1 reads SGHTA; CDR2 reads FQGNSA.

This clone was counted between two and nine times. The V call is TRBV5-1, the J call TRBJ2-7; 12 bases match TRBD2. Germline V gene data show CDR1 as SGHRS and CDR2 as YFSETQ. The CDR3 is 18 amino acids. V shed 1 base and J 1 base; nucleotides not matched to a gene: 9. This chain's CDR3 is CASSLQTSGGLASYEQYF. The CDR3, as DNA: TGCGCCAGCAGCTTGCAGACTAGCGGGGGTTTGGCTTCCTACGAGCAGTACTTC.

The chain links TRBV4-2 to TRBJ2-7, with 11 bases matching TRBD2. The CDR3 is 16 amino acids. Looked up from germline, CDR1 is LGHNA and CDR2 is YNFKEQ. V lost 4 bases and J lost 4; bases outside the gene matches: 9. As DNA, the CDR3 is TGTGCCAGCAGCCCACAGACTAGCGGGATTGGGTACGAGCAGTACTTC. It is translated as CASSPQTSGIGYEQYF.

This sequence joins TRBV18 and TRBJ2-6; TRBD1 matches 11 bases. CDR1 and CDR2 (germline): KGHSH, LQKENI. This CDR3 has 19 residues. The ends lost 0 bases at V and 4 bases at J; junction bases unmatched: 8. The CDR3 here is CASSPPTGQGAYGANVLTF. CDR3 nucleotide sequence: TGTGCCAGCTCACCACCGACCGGACAGGGGGCGTACGGGGCCAACGTCCTGACTTTC.

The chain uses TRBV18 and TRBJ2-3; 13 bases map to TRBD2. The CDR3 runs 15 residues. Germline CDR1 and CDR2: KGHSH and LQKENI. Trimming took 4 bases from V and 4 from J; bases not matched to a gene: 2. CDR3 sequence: CASSRLAGGPDTQYF. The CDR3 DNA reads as TGTGCCAGCTCACGACTAGCGGGAGGCCCAGATACGCAGTATTTT.

CDR3 in DNA: TGTGCCAGTAGGCCGGGACAGGTAAACACTGAAGCTTTCTTT. Its protein product is CASRPGQVNTEAFF. The V call is TRBV19, the J call TRBJ1-1; TRBD1 aligns across 8 bases. The CDR3 spans 14 residues. Germline V gives CDR1 LNHDA, CDR2 SQIVND (reference sequence). With V trimmed by 6 bases and J by 2 bases, 5 bases remained unmatched. The full variable domain, completed using reference TRBV19 and TRBJ1-1, is DGGITQSPKYLFRKEGQNVTLSCEQNLNHDAMYWYRQDPGQGLRLIYYSQIVNDFQKGDIAEGYSVSREKKESFPLTVTSAQKNPTAFYLCASRPGQVNTEAFFGQGTRLTVV.

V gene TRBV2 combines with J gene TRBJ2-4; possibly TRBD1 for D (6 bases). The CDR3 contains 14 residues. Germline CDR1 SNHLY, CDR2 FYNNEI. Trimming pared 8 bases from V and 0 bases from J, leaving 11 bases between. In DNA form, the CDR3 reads TGTGCCAGCTTACAGGGAGTAGCCAAAAACATTCAGTACTTC. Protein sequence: CASLQGVAKNIQYF.

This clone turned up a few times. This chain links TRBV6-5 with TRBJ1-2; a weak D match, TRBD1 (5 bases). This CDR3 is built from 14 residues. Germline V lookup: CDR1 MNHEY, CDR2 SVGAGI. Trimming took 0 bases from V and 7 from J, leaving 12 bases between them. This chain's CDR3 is CASSYSGQGAGYTF. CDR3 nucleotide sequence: TGTGCCAGCAGTTACTCGGGGCAAGGCGCTGGCTACACCTTC.

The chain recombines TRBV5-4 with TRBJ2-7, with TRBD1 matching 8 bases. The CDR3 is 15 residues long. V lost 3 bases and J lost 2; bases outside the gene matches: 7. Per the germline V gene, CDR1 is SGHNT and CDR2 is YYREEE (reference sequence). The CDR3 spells CASSSLRDRPYEQYF. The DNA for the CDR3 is TGTGCCAGCAGCTCGCTCCGGGACAGGCCCTACGAGCAGTACTTC.

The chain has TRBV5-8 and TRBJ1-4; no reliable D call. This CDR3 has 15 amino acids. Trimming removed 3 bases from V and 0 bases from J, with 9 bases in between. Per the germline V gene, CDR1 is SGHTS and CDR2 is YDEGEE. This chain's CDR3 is CASSSGTATNEKLFF. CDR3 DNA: TGTGCCAGCAGCTCTGGTACTGCAACTAATGAAAAACTGTTTTTT.

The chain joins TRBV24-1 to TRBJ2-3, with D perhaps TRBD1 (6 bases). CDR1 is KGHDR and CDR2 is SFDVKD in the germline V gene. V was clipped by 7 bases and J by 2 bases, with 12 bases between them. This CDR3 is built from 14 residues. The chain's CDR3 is CATRLGQNTDTQYF. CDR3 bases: TGTGCCACCAGGTTAGGACAGAACACAGATACGCAGTATTTT.

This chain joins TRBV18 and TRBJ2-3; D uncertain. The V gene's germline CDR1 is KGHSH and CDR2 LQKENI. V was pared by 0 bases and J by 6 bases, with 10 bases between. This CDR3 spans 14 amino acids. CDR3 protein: CASSPPRGWDTQYF. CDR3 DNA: TGTGCCAGCTCACCACCGAGAGGCTGGGATACGCAGTATTTT.

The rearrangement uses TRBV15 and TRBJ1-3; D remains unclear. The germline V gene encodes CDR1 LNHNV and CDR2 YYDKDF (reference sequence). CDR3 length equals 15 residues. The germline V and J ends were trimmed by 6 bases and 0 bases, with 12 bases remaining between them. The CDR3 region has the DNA TGTGCCACCAGTAGCCGGCTTCACTCTGGAAACACCATATATTTT. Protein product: CATSSRLHSGNTIYF.

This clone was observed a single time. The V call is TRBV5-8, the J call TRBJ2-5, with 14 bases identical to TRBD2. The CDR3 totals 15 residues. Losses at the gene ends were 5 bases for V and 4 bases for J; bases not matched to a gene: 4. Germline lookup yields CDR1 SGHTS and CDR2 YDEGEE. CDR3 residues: CASRPGTSGRETQYF. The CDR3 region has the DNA TGTGCCAGCAGGCCCGGGACTAGCGGGAGAGAGACCCAGTACTTC.

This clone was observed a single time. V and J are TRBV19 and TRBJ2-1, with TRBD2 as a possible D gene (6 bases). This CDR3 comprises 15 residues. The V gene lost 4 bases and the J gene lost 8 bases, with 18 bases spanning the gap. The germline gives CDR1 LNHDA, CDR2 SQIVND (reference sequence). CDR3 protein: CASSTRGAGRDEQFF. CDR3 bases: TGTGCCAGTAGTACCCGAGGGGCGGGAAGGGATGAGCAGTTCTTC.

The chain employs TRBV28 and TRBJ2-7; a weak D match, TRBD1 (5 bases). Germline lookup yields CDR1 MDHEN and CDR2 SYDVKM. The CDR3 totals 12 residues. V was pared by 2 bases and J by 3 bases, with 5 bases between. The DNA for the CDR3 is TGTGCCAGCAGTTTAGACAGCTACGAGCAGTACTTC. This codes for CASSLDSYEQYF.

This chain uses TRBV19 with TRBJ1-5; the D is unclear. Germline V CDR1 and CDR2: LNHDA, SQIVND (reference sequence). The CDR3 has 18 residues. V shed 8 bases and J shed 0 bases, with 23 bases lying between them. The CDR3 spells CASHPRGALTNSNQPQHF. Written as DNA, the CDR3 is TGTGCCAGTCACCCCCGGGGAGCCTTAACGAATAGCAATCAGCCCCAGCATTTT.

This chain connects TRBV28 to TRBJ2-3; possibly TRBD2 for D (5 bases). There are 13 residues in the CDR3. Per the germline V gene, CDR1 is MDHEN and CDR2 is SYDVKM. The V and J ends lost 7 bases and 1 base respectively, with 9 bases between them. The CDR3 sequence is CASNLGGTDTQYF. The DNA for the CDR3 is TGTGCCAGCAATCTCGGGGGCACAGATACGCAGTATTTT. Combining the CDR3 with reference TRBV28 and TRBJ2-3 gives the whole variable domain DVKVTQSSRYLVKRTGEKVFLECVQDMDHENMFWYRQDPGLGLRLIYFSYDVKMKEKGDIPEGYSVSREKKERFSLILESASTNQTSMYLCASNLGGTDTQYFGPGTRLTVL.

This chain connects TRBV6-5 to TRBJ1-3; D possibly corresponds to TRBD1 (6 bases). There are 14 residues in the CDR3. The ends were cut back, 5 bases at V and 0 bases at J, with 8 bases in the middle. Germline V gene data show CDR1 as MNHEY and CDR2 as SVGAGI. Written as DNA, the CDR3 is TGTGCCAGCAGTACAGGGAACTCTGGAAACACCATATATTTT. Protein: CASSTGNSGNTIYF.